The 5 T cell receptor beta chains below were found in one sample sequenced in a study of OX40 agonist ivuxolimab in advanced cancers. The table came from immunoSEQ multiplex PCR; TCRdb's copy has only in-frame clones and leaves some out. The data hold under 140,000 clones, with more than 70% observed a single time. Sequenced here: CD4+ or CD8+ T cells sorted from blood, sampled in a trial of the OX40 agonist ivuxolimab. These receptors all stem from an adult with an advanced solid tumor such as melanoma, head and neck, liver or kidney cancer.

For the CDR3, the DNA is TGTGCCAGTACCGAACAGGGGAATAGCAATCAGCCCCAGCATTTT. This gives the protein CASTEQGNSNQPQHF. V is TRBV19 and J is TRBJ1-5, with 7 bases fitting TRBD1. The CDR3 loop spans 15 amino acids. Trimming took 7 bases from V and 0 from J; bases not matched to a gene: 6. The germline CDR1 and CDR2 sequences are LNHDA and SQIVND (reference sequence).

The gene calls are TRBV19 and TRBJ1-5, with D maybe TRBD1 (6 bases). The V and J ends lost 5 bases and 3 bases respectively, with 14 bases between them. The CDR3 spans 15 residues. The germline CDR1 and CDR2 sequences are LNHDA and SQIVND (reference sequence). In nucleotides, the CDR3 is TGTGCCAGTAGTTACGGACAGACCAACAATCAGCCCCAGCATTTT. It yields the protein CASSYGQTNNQPQHF.

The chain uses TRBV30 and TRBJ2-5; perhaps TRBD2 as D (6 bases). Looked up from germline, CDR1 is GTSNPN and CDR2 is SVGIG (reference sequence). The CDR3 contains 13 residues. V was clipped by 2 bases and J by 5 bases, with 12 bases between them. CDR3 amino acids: CAWSRGAEETQYF. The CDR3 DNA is TGTGCCTGGAGTCGCGGGGCGGAGGAGACCCAGTACTTC.

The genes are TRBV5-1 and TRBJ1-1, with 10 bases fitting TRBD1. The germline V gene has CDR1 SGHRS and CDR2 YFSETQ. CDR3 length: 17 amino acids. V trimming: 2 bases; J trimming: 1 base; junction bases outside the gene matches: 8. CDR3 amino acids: CASSFGTGDKENTEAFF. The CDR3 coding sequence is TGCGCCAGCAGCTTCGGGACAGGGGACAAGGAGAACACTGAAGCTTTCTTT.

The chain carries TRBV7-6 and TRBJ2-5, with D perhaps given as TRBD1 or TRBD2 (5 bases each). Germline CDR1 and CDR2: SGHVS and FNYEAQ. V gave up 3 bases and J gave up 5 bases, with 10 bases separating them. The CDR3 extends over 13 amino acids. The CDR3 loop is CASSLGTGETQYF. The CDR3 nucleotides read TGTGCCAGCAGCTTGGGGACCGGTGAGACCCAGTACTTC. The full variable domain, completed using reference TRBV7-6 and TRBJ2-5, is GAGVSQSPRYKVTKRGQDVALRCDPISGHVSLYWYRQALGQGPEFLTYFNYEAQQDKSGLPNDRFSAERPEGSISTLTIQRTEQRDSAMYRCASSLGTGETQYFGPGTRLLVL.